This T cell receptor beta chain was retrieved from a study of cytomegalovirus exposure and HLA in healthy donors. General study results and limits: Solely CMV serostatus was available to characterize immune exposure.

Primers for the PCR totalled 60 Vbeta and 13 Jbeta. Assay: immunoSEQ multiplex PCR; the TCRdb copy retains only in-frame clones and omits some. The table records 130,000 to 150,000 clones, around 79% of them present only once. The CDR3 covers 18 residues. Between the trimmed V and J ends, which lost 4 bases and 2 bases, there was a span of 18 bases. Germline V lookup: CDR1 SGHVS, CDR2 FQNEAQ. This clone occurred a few times. Antigen unknown. The sample was PBMCs. This TCR came from a female donor in good health and CMV-seronegative. The chain is built from TRBV7-8 and TRBJ2-6; TRBD2 might be the D (6 bases). The DNA for the CDR3 is TGTGCCAGCAGCTGGAGGGGAGTAGTGAGCCCTGGGGCCAACGTCCTGACTTTC. Its protein product is CASSWRGVVSPGANVLTF.